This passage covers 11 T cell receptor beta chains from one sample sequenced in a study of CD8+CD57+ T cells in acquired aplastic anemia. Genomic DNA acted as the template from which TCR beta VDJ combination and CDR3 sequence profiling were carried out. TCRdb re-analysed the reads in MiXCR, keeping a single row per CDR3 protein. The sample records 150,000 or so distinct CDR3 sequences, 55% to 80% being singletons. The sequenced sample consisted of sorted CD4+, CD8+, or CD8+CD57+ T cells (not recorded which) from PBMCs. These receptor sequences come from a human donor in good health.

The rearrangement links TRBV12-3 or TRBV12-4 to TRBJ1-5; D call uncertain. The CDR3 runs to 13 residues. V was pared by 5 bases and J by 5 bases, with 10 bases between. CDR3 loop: CASSVLADQPQHF. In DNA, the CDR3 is TGTGCCAGCAGTGTATTGGCGGATCAGCCCCAGCATTTT.

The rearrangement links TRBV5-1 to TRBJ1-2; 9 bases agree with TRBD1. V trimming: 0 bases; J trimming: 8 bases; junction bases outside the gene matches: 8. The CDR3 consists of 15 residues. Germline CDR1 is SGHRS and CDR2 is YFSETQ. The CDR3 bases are TGCGCCAGCAGCTTGGGGCGGACAGGGGCTGACGGCTACACCTTC. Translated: CASSLGRTGADGYTF.

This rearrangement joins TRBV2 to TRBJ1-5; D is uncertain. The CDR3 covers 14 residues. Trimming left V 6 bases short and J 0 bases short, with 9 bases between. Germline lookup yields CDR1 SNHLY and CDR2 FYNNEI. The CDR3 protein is CASRQEYSNQPQHF. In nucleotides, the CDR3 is TGTGCCAGCAGGCAAGAATATAGCAATCAGCCCCAGCATTTT.

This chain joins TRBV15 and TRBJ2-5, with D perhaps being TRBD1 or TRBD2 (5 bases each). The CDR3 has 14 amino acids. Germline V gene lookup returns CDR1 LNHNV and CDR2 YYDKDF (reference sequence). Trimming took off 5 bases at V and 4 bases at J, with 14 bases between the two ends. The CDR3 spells CATSVAAGTETQYF. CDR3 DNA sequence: TGTGCCACCAGCGTAGCAGCCGGGACAGAGACCCAGTACTTC.

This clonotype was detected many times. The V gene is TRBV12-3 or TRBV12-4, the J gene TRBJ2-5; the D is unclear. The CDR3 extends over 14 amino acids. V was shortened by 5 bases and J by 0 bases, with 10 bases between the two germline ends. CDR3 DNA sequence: TGTGCCAGCAGTCCCCTAGGGTACCAAGAGACCCAGTACTTC. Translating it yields CASSPLGYQETQYF.

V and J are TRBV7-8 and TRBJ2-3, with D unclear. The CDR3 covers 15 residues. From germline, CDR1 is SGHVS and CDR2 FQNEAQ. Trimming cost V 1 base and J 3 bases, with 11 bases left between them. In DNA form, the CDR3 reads TGTGCCAGCAGCTTAGGTGATCTGGGAACAGATACGCAGTATTTT. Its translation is CASSLGDLGTDTQYF.

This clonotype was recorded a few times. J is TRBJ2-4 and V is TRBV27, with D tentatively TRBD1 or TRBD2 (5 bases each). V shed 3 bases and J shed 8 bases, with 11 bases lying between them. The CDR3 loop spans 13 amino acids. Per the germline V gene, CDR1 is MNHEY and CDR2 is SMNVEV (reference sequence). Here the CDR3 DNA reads TGTGCCAGCAGTTTTGGGGGATCGGACATTCAGTACTTC. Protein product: CASSFGGSDIQYF.

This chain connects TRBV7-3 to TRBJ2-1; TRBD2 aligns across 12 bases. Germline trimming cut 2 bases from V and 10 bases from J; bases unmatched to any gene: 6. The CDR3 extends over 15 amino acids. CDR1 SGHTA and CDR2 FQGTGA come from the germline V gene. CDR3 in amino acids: CASSLDPSGRVEQFF. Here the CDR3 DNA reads TGTGCCAGCAGCTTAGACCCTAGCGGGAGGGTCGAGCAGTTCTTC.

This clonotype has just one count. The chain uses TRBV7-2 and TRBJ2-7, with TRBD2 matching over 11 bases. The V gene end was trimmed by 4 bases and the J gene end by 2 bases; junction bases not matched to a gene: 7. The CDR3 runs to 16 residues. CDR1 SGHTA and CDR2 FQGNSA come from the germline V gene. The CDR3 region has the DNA TGTGCCAGCAGCTCGTCCGGGACTAGCGGAGCCTACGAGCAGTACTTC. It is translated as CASSSSGTSGAYEQYF.

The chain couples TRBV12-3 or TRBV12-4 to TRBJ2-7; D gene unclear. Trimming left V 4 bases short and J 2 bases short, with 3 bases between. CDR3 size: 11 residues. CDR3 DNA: TGTGCCAGCAGTTCCCCCTACGAGCAGTACTTC. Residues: CASSSPYEQYF.

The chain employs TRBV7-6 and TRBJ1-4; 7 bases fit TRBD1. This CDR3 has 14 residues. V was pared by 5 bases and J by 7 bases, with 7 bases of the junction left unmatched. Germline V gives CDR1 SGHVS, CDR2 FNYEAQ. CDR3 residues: CASSLGTAVEKLFF. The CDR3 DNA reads TGTGCCAGCAGCCTGGGGACAGCGGTTGAAAAACTGTTTTTT. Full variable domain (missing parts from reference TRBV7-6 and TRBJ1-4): GAGVSQSPRYKVTKRGQDVALRCDPISGHVSLYWYRQALGQGPEFLTYFNYEAQQDKSGLPNDRFSAERPEGSISTLTIQRTEQRDSAMYRCASSLGTAVEKLFFGSGTQLSVL.